A selection of T cell receptor beta chains follows, all from one sample in a study of blood T cell repertoires in COVID-19. The table came from immunoSEQ multiplex PCR; TCRdb's copy has only in-frame clones and leaves some out. The sample holds 250,000 to 300,000 clones, approximately 86% seen once. Sequencing input: PBMCs or T cells enriched from blood (not recorded which). The receptor set was obtained from a woman aged 25 to 39 who had recovered from COVID-19. Both conserved end residues are part of each CDR3. A D gene is named only where the DNA matches it firmly. Only part of the rows carry a size: once, few, many, or a class if the clone is expanded.

j_call	v_call	d_call	clone_size	cdr3_nt	cdr3_aa
TRBJ2-2	TRBV6-5	NA	NA	TGTGCCAGCAGTTATTTGCGTCCTCGCACCGGGGAGCTGTTTTTT	CASSYLRPRTGELFF
TRBJ2-3	TRBV6-5	NA	NA	TGTGCCAGCAGTTACGTCCGGGGGAGCACAGATACGCAGTATTTT	CASSYVRGSTDTQYF
TRBJ1-6	TRBV20-1	NA	NA	TGCAGTGCTAGTCGGGGGGAATCACCCCTCCACTTT	CSASRGESPLHF
TRBJ1-2	TRBV10-3	NA	NA	TGTGCCATCAATGCAGGGGTCTATGGCTACACCTTC	CAINAGVYGYTF
TRBJ1-5	TRBV7-2	TRBD1	NA	TGTGCCAGCAGCTTAGGGGGGGACAGGGGGCAGCCCCAGCATTTT	CASSLGGDRGQPQHF
TRBJ2-7	TRBV7-9	TRBD2	NA	TGTGCCAGCAGCACGACTAGCGGGAGAGAGCAGTACTTC	CASSTTSGREQYF
TRBJ1-2	TRBV7-3	TRBD1	NA	TGTGCCAGCAGCCGTCCGGGACAGGGGGTTGGCTACACCTTC	CASSRPGQGVGYTF
TRBJ2-5	TRBV18	NA	NA	TGTGCCAGCTCACCAACACCTGAGACCCAGTACTTC	CASSPTPETQYF
TRBJ2-1	TRBV19	TRBD1	NA	TGTGCCAGTAGTCCGTGGGACAGCCACAATGAGCAGTTCTTC	CASSPWDSHNEQFF
TRBJ2-1	TRBV28	TRBD2	NA	TGTGCCAGCAGACCCGGGACTAGCGGGACGCAGTTCTTC	CASRPGTSGTQFF
TRBJ2-1	TRBV12-3/TRBV12-4	NA	NA	TGTGCCAGCAGTTCAACGGGGGAGCAGTTCTTC	CASSSTGEQFF
TRBJ1-2	TRBV6-5	TRBD1	once	TGTGCCAGCAGTTACCGAACAGGGGGCTATGGCTACACCTTC	CASSYRTGGYGYTF
TRBJ2-2	TRBV4-1	NA	NA	TGCGCCAGCAGCCAACCAGACAGGGAGGCCCGGGAGCTGTTTTTT	CASSQPDREARELFF
TRBJ2-1	TRBV27	TRBD1	NA	TGTGCCAGCGGCAAGGGGGCGATGCAGTTCTTC	CASGKGAMQFF
TRBJ1-1	TRBV13	NA	NA	TGTGCCAGCAGCGTCGGGAACACTGAAGCTTTCTTT	CASSVGNTEAFF
TRBJ2-3	TRBV4-3	NA	NA	TGCGCCAGCAGCCCGGAGGTTAGCACAGATACGCAGTATTTT	CASSPEVSTDTQYF
TRBJ2-1	TRBV7-2	NA	NA	TGTGCCAGCAGCTTAGGGCAGGGCTCCTACAATGAGCAGTTCTTC	CASSLGQGSYNEQFF
TRBJ1-2	TRBV3-1/TRBV3-2	NA	NA	TGTGCCAGCAGCCAAGTGGGGGGGACCTATGGCTACACCTTC	CASSQVGGTYGYTF
TRBJ1-2	TRBV20-1	TRBD1	NA	TGCAGTGCTAGTCCCGTTCAGGGGGGCGTGATCGGCTACACCTTC	CSASPVQGGVIGYTF
TRBJ1-6	TRBV28	TRBD1	NA	TGTGCCAGCAGTTCGCGAGGGGGTGACAGGGTTTCACCCCTCCACTTT	CASSSRGGDRVSPLHF
TRBJ2-1	TRBV27	NA	NA	TGTGCCAGCAGTTTAACCGGGGACTCCTACAATGAGCAGTTCTTC	CASSLTGDSYNEQFF
TRBJ1-1	TRBV3-1/TRBV3-2	NA	NA	TGTGCCAGCAGCCAATTAGAGAACACTGAAGCTTTCTTT	CASSQLENTEAFF
TRBJ2-5	TRBV11-3	TRBD2	NA	TGTGCCAGCAGCTCGACCGTTAGCGGGGGGCCGTACCAAGAGACCCAGTACTTC	CASSSTVSGGPYQETQYF
TRBJ2-1	TRBV4-1	NA	NA	TGCGCCAGCAGCCAAGCGGTCCCCACCTACAATGAGCAGTTCTTC	CASSQAVPTYNEQFF
TRBJ2-5	TRBV19	TRBD1	NA	TGTGCCAGTAGTGTAACAGGGGGTGTAGAGACCCAGTACTTC	CASSVTGGVETQYF
TRBJ2-7	TRBV5-1	TRBD1	NA	TGCGCCAGCAGTCCTGGGACAGTCTCCTACGAGCAGTACTTC	CASSPGTVSYEQYF
TRBJ2-1	TRBV3-1/TRBV3-2	NA	NA	TGTGCCAGCAGCCCTCGGACTGGGTGGAACAATGAGCAGTTCTTC	CASSPRTGWNNEQFF
TRBJ2-7	TRBV11-2	TRBD2	NA	TGTGCCAGCAGCTTCCGACTAGCGGGTTTCAACGAGCAGTACTTC	CASSFRLAGFNEQYF
TRBJ2-7	TRBV27	NA	NA	TGTGCCAGCAGTTTAGGCGGCATCAGGTACTTC	CASSLGGIRYF
TRBJ2-7	TRBV19	TRBD1	NA	TGTGCCAGTAGTATCGGGACAGGTTCCCTCTCCTACGAGCAGTACTTC	CASSIGTGSLSYEQYF
TRBJ1-6	TRBV11-2	NA	NA	TGTGCCAGCAGCCCATACCAACAGTCTTCACCCCTCCACTTT	CASSPYQQSSPLHF
TRBJ1-2	TRBV3-1/TRBV3-2	TRBD1	NA	TGTGCCAGCAGCCAAGTAACGGGGACAGGCCGCTATGGCTACACCTTC	CASSQVTGTGRYGYTF
TRBJ1-2	TRBV5-1	NA	NA	TGCGCCAGCAGCACCCTGGGGGCGGCCTATGGCTACACCTTC	CASSTLGAAYGYTF
TRBJ1-5	TRBV7-9	NA	NA	TGTGCCAGCAGCTTAGGGTTAGAGAATCAGCCCCAGCATTTT	CASSLGLENQPQHF
TRBJ2-7	TRBV5-6	NA	once	TGTGCCAGCAGCTTGCTCGGGAGACCCTACGAGCAGTACTTC	CASSLLGRPYEQYF
TRBJ2-1	TRBV28	TRBD1	NA	TGTGCCACCCGGACAGGGGCCTACAATGAGCAGTTCTTC	CATRTGAYNEQFF
TRBJ1-5	TRBV5-1	NA	NA	TGCGCCAGCAGCTGTGGTGAAGACAGAGAGAGCAATCAGCCCCAGCATTTT	CASSCGEDRESNQPQHF
TRBJ2-1	TRBV4-1	NA	NA	TGCGCCAGCAGCCAAGAAAAGCAGCGGGATGAGCAGTTCTTC	CASSQEKQRDEQFF
TRBJ2-7	TRBV19	NA	NA	TGTGCCAGTAGTATTATGGGGGCCCACACTCCCTACGAGCAGTACTTC	CASSIMGAHTPYEQYF
TRBJ2-3	TRBV24-1	NA	NA	TGTGCCACCAGTGATTCCCGCGGGCCCGGGACTCCTAGAACAGATACGCAGTATTTT	CATSDSRGPGTPRTDTQYF
TRBJ1-1	TRBV2	NA	NA	TGTGCCAGCAGTCCAAGACAGAGAATGAACACTGAAGCTTTCTTT	CASSPRQRMNTEAFF
TRBJ1-1	TRBV2	NA	NA	TGTGCCAGCAGGGTGACAGGTCGTCTCACTGAAGCTTTCTTT	CASRVTGRLTEAFF
TRBJ1-1	TRBV19	NA	NA	TGTGCCAGTAGTATCGAGAGGACGGGACACTTGAACACTGAAGCTTTCTTT	CASSIERTGHLNTEAFF